The next 23 T cell receptor beta chains were all read from a single sample in a study of regulatory T cells in long-lasting Graves disease. To make TCR beta libraries, researchers used iRepertoire HTBI primers and Arm-PCR of CDR3 regions. MiXCR, run by TCRdb on the multiplex PCR reads, gives a single entry per CDR3 protein. The sample includes 350,000 to 500,000 distinct CDR3 sequences, about a sixth of them seen just once. Time point specified: newly diagnosed GD, antithyroid drugs for less than 3 months. PBMCs were the source of the RNA used for TCR sequencing. These same data were also listed under a study on T cells in Graves' hyperthyroidism and ophthalmopathy.

The sample here was peripheral blood mononuclear cells (PBMCs), taken at new diagnosis, from a patient treated with antithyroid drugs. The receptor set was obtained from a woman in her 30s with Graves disease.

The V and J genes are TRBV7-9 and TRBJ2-4, with D perhaps matching TRBD1 (5 bases). Looked up from germline, CDR1 is SEHNR and CDR2 is FQNEAQ (reference sequence). The CDR3 is 16 residues long. Trimming took off 5 bases at V and 0 bases at J, with 14 bases between the two ends. This CDR3 reads CASSRIRALAKNIQYF. The CDR3 nucleotides are TGTGCCAGCAGCCGCATCAGGGCCTTAGCCAAAAACATTCAGTACTTC.

This clonotype was detected only a few times. The chain links TRBV4-3 to TRBJ2-2; D is ambiguous. The CDR3 spans 19 residues. V was cut by 1 base and J by 2 bases, with 20 bases left in between. CDR1 and CDR2 from the germline V gene are LGHNA and YSLEER. The CDR3 sequence: CASSQGPTTEDYNTGELFF. The CDR3 DNA reads TGCGCCAGCAGCCAAGGCCCCACCACCGAGGATTATAACACCGGGGAGCTGTTTTTT.

The CDR3 DNA follows: TGTGCCAGCTCGCAAAGCCGGGACAGATCCTACGAGCAGTACTTC. It specifies CASSQSRDRSYEQYF. The chain employs TRBV18 and TRBJ2-7, with 7 bases identical to TRBD1. The CDR3 length is 15 residues. Per germline, CDR1 KGHSH and CDR2 LQKENI. Trimming removed 6 bases from V and 1 base from J; junction bases left unmatched: 9.

This sequence joins TRBV5-5 and TRBJ1-5; D ambiguous. The CDR3 runs 15 residues. CDR1 is SGHKS and CDR2 is YYEKEE in the germline V gene (reference sequence). Trimming stripped 0 bases from V and 4 bases from J, with 11 bases between. The CDR3 here is CASSLVAGANQPQHF. The CDR3 region has the DNA TGTGCCAGCAGCTTGGTTGCAGGAGCAAATCAGCCCCAGCATTTT.

This clonotype showed up many times. The chain uses TRBV6-1 and TRBJ2-5, with 14 nucleotides matching TRBD2. The CDR3 runs 17 residues. V lost 6 bases to trimming and J lost 1 base; unmatched junction nucleotides: 7. Germline V gene lookup returns CDR1 MNHNS and CDR2 SASEGT. The chain's CDR3 is CASRGLAGAGSQETQYF. The CDR3 region has the DNA TGTGCCAGCAGGGGACTAGCGGGAGCAGGGTCCCAAGAGACCCAGTACTTC.

Ten or more counts support this clonotype. The CDR3 sequence: CSHERGTDTQYF. The CDR3 DNA reads TGCAGTCACGAAAGGGGGACAGATACGCAGTATTTT. The chain has TRBV20-1 and TRBJ2-3; D may be TRBD1 (6 bases). V was pared by 8 bases and J by 3 bases, with 12 bases between. The CDR3 length is 12 residues. CDR1 and CDR2 (germline): DFQATT, SNEGSKA (reference sequence).

This clonotype was seen ten or more times. The chain links TRBV12-3 or TRBV12-4 to TRBJ2-1; 12 bases match TRBD2. The CDR3 length is 14 residues. The V gene end was trimmed by 6 bases and the J gene end by 8 bases; junction bases not matched to a gene: 5. CDR3 coding DNA: TGTGCCAGCAGCAGACTAGCGGGAGCTGATGAGCAGTTCTTC. This codes for CASSRLAGADEQFF.

The CDR3 DNA sequence: TGTGCCAGCAGCTTAGACTCTGCCATATCCTACGAGCAGTTCTTC. Its translation: CASSLDSAISYEQFF. The chain is built from TRBV7-9 and TRBJ2-1; D is unresolved. V was shortened by 1 base and J by 10 bases, with 17 bases between the two germline ends. The CDR3 runs 15 residues. Germline loops: CDR1 SEHNR, CDR2 FQNEAQ (reference sequence).

This clonotype was counted many times. J is TRBJ2-5 and V is TRBV20-1; TRBD2 is a possible D gene (6 bases). V lost 4 bases and J 6 bases, leaving 12 bases between the germline ends. Germline V gene lookup returns CDR1 DFQATT and CDR2 SNEGSKA (reference sequence). The CDR3 is 12 residues long. The CDR3 here is CSANSGHKTQYF. DNA of the CDR3: TGCAGTGCTAACAGCGGGCACAAGACCCAGTACTTC.

This CDR3 is CSARDDRDSYQETQYF. The CDR3 bases are TGCAGTGCTAGAGACGACAGGGACTCGTACCAAGAGACCCAGTACTTC. V gene TRBV20-1 combines with J gene TRBJ2-5; D perhaps matches TRBD1 (7 bases). V lost 0 bases and J 0 bases, leaving 14 bases between the germline ends. Per germline, CDR1 DFQATT and CDR2 SNEGSKA (reference sequence). There are 16 residues in the CDR3.

This clonotype was picked up many times. The V gene is TRBV14, the J gene TRBJ1-1; no firm D call. Per germline, CDR1 SGHDN and CDR2 FVKESK. This CDR3 comprises 13 residues. Between the trimmed V and J ends, which lost 5 bases and 2 bases, there was a span of 9 bases. CDR3 nucleotide sequence: TGTGCCAGCAGCGATTACACCAACACTGAAGCTTTCTTT. Translation: CASSDYTNTEAFF.

This clonotype was seen repeatedly, ten times or more. V usage is TRBV20-1 and J usage is TRBJ1-6; perhaps TRBD1 as D (5 bases). CDR3 length: 13 residues. Trimming cost V 3 bases and J 10 bases, with 13 bases left between them. Germline V CDR1 and CDR2: DFQATT, SNEGSKA (reference sequence). The CDR3 sequence: CSASQGLGSPLHF. The DNA for the CDR3 is TGCAGTGCTAGTCAGGGCCTCGGGTCACCCCTCCACTTT.

Only a few counts were recorded for this clonotype. The chain employs TRBV6-4 and TRBJ2-3; D is unresolved. V was trimmed by 0 bases and J by 2 bases, leaving 3 bases between them. This CDR3 region has 13 residues. The germline CDR1 and CDR2 sequences are MRHNA and SNTAGT. This chain's CDR3 is CASSDSNTDTQYF. The CDR3 bases are TGTGCCAGCAGTGACTCCAACACAGATACGCAGTATTTT.

The chain joins TRBV18 to TRBJ2-2; TRBD2 agrees at 10 bases. Trimming cost V 1 base and J 5 bases; bases outside gene matches: 4. There are 16 residues in the CDR3. The germline CDR1 and CDR2 sequences are KGHSH and LQKENI. The DNA for the CDR3 is TGTGCCAGCTCACCACGCCCTAGCGGGAGTACCGGGGAGCTGTTTTTT. Its translation: CASSPRPSGSTGELFF.

This clonotype was counted at least ten times. This chain links TRBV18 with TRBJ1-2; D call uncertain. V lost 3 bases to trimming and J lost 7 bases, with 12 bases between them. CDR3 length: 13 amino acids. CDR1 and CDR2 from the germline V gene are KGHSH and LQKENI. The DNA for the CDR3 is TGTGCCAGCTCACCTATCGCAGAACGTGGCTACACCTTC. Its protein product is CASSPIAERGYTF.

This clonotype was observed at least ten times. The V gene is TRBV10-3, the J gene TRBJ1-1; the D gene is possibly TRBD1 (6 bases). The CDR3 spans 15 residues. CDR1 ENHRY and CDR2 SYGVKD come from the germline V gene. Trimming cost V 2 bases and J 4 bases, with 14 bases left between them. CDR3 sequence: CAISEPWGGGTEAFF. CDR3 nucleotides: TGTGCCATCAGTGAGCCGTGGGGGGGCGGCACTGAAGCTTTCTTT.

This clonotype was detected once. This rearrangement joins TRBV20-1 to TRBJ2-5; no reliable D call. CDR3 length equals 13 residues. Trimming removed 2 bases from V and 6 bases from J, with 13 bases in between. The germline V gene has CDR1 DFQATT and CDR2 SNEGSKA (reference sequence). The CDR3 DNA reads as TGCAGTGCTAGATCGCAGGAGTGGAAGACCCAGTACTTC. It encodes CSARSQEWKTQYF.

The chain combines TRBV6-5 with TRBJ2-4; a weak D match, TRBD1 (5 bases). V lost 4 bases and J 0 bases, leaving 7 bases between the germline ends. Germline values: CDR1 MNHEY, CDR2 SVGAGI. This CDR3 is built from 14 residues. The CDR3 coding sequence is TGTGCCAGCAGTTCAGGGCAAGCCAAAAACATTCAGTACTTC. Translation gives CASSSGQAKNIQYF.

In its sample, this clonotype was seen many times. This chain joins TRBV18 and TRBJ1-2; D gene unclear. The V gene lost 1 base and the J gene lost 2 bases, with 5 bases spanning the gap. The germline V gene has CDR1 KGHSH and CDR2 LQKENI. This CDR3 comprises 13 residues. This CDR3 is CASSPQENYGYTF. The CDR3 DNA follows: TGTGCCAGCTCACCACAGGAGAACTATGGCTACACCTTC.

The table lists this clonotype with a few counts. The chain uses TRBV2 and TRBJ2-2, with no clear D. Trimming took 4 bases from V and 6 from J, leaving 15 bases between them. Germline V gives CDR1 SNHLY, CDR2 FYNNEI. The CDR3 sequence is 15 residues long. CDR3 DNA sequence: TGTGCCAGCAGTGGGAGCGAGTCGATGGCCGGGGAGCTGTTTTTT. Protein sequence: CASSGSESMAGELFF. Combining the CDR3 with reference TRBV2 and TRBJ2-2 gives the whole variable domain EPEVTQTPSHQVTQMGQEVILRCVPISNHLYFYWYRQILGQKVEFLVSFYNNEISEKSEIFDDQFSVERPDGSNFTLKIRSTKLEDSAMYFCASSGSESMAGELFFGEGSRLTVL.

The V gene is TRBV14, the J gene TRBJ2-5; TRBD2 agrees at 7 bases. Germline CDR1 and CDR2: SGHDN and FVKESK. The CDR3 covers 16 residues. The V gene end was trimmed by 1 base and the J gene end by 2 bases; junction bases not matched to a gene: 7. CDR3 amino acids: CASSQVGRVRQETQYF. In nucleotides, the CDR3 is TGTGCCAGCAGCCAAGTGGGGAGGGTTCGGCAAGAGACCCAGTACTTC.

There are a few counts of this clonotype. V is TRBV27 and J is TRBJ2-7; D is uncertain. V lost 2 bases and J lost 3, with 8 bases in between. Germline V gene lookup returns CDR1 MNHEY and CDR2 SMNVEV (reference sequence). This CDR3 has 13 amino acids. CDR3 residues: CASSLSRHYEQYF. CDR3 nucleotides: TGTGCCAGCAGTTTAAGCCGGCACTACGAGCAGTACTTC.

This clonotype was counted only a few times. The chain joins TRBV29-1 to TRBJ2-7; 9 nucleotides match TRBD2. Per germline, CDR1 SQVTM and CDR2 ANQGSEA. J lost 6 bases, V lost 6 bases, and 12 bases had no gene match. The CDR3 sequence is 14 residues long. Written as DNA, the CDR3 is TGCAGCGTGGAACCCCTAGCGGGAACCGGCGAGCAGTACTTC. Amino acids: CSVEPLAGTGEQYF.